The 7 T cell receptor beta chains reported below all come from one sample, sequenced in a study of OX40 agonist ivuxolimab in advanced cancers. Sequencing used immunoSEQ multiplex PCR; TCRdb keeps in-frame clones, though not all of them. Among some 74,000 clones listed, approximately 94% were seen once. This material consisted of CD4+ or CD8+ T cells sorted from blood, taken in a trial of the OX40 agonist ivuxolimab. Receptor source: an adult with an advanced solid tumor such as melanoma, head and neck, liver or kidney cancer.

The chain combines TRBV4-2 with TRBJ1-3; D unclear. V was trimmed by 1 base and J by 15 bases, leaving 13 bases between them. The CDR3 sequence is 12 residues long. Germline CDR1 and CDR2: LGHNA and YNFKEQ. The CDR3 coding sequence is TGTGCCAGCAGCCAAGGTGGACCGCAAACATATTTT. As protein: CASSQGGPQTYF.

The V call is TRBV5-8, the J call TRBJ1-4; D possibly corresponds to TRBD1 (6 bases). This CDR3 contains 16 residues. Germline V gives CDR1 SGHTS, CDR2 YDEGEE. Trimming left V 0 bases short and J 8 bases short, with 17 bases between. The CDR3 loop is CASSLAWDNTGEKLFF. The DNA of the CDR3 is TGTGCCAGCAGCTTGGCATGGGACAATACTGGAGAAAAACTGTTTTTT.

The chain has TRBV6-6 and TRBJ1-3; D unclear. The CDR3 is made up of 15 amino acids. The V end lost 2 bases, the J end lost 0 bases, and 8 bases lay between the germline ends. The germline gives CDR1 MNHNY, CDR2 SVGAGI (reference sequence). The CDR3 protein is CASSYDQNSGNTIYF. In DNA form, the CDR3 reads TGTGCCAGCAGTTACGATCAGAACTCTGGAAACACCATATATTTT.

This clone was found once. This chain joins TRBV7-3 and TRBJ1-1, with a weak D call TRBD1 (5 bases). The V gene lost 5 bases and the J gene lost 5 bases, with 12 bases spanning the gap. CDR1 SGHTA and CDR2 FQGTGA come from the germline V gene. The CDR3 covers 13 residues. In nucleotides, the CDR3 is TGTGCCAGCAGCACCCAGGGAGGGACTGAAGCTTTCTTT. This codes for CASSTQGGTEAFF.

The gene calls are TRBV23-1 and TRBJ2-3; TRBD2 is a possible D gene (6 bases). TRBV23-1 is an ORF, with its function uncertain. This CDR3 comprises 18 residues. V was cut by 1 base and J by 1 base, with 18 bases left in between. CDR3 residues: CASSQWAGGKRGTDTQYF. The CDR3 DNA reads as TGCGCCAGCAGTCAATGGGCTGGGGGGAAGAGGGGCACAGATACGCAGTATTTT.

The chain joins TRBV7-5 to TRBJ2-1; the table's TRBD1 call for D was not verified on the DNA. TRBV7-5 is noted as a pseudogene. The CDR3 loop spans 13 amino acids. In DNA, the CDR3 is TGTGCCCCTCCTACAGGGCCTTACAATGAGCAGTTCTTC. Its protein is CAPPTGPYNEQFF.

The rearrangement uses TRBV15 and TRBJ2-1; 8 positions agree with TRBD1. Germline assignment: CDR1 LNHNV and CDR2 YYDKDF (reference sequence). The CDR3 covers 14 residues. Losses at the gene ends were 4 bases for V and 7 bases for J; bases not matched to a gene: 6. The CDR3 here is CATSTHRGENEQFF. CDR3 bases: TGTGCCACCAGCACCCACAGGGGGGAGAATGAGCAGTTCTTC.